This T cell receptor beta chain was found in a study of blood T cell repertoires in COVID-19. In the original processing: By means of reference gene primer amplification, nucleated cell counts were estimated. Only in-frame clones appear in the TCRdb table, and some are missing; sequencing was by immunoSEQ multiplex PCR. V, J and clone size reflect that table, while D and trimming were determined from the DNA. Of some 270,000 clones listed, around 86% are singletons. V was trimmed by 6 bases and J by 4 bases, leaving 13 bases between them. The CDR3 is 14 amino acids. Per the germline V gene, CDR1 is LGHDT and CDR2 is YNNKEL (reference sequence).

Sequenced material: peripheral blood. This sequence originates from a man aged 35 to 55 with active or convalescent COVID-19. V and J are TRBV3-1 (or the pseudogene TRBV3-2) and TRBJ1-5; D is perhaps TRBD1 (5 bases). CDR3 protein: CASSLTGGNQPQHF. The CDR3 region has the DNA TGTGCCAGCAGTCTTACGGGGGGAAATCAGCCCCAGCATTTT.